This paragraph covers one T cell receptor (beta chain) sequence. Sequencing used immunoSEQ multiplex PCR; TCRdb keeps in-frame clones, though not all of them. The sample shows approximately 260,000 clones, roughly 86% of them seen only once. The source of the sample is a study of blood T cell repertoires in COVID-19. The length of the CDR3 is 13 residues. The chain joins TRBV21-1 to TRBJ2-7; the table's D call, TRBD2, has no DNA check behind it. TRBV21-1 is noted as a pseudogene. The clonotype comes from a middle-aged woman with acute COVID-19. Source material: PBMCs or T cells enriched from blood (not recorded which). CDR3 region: CASSASGTYEQYF. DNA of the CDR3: TGTGCCAGCAGCGCCAGCGGGACCTACGAGCAGTACTTC.